Shown below are 32 T cell receptor beta chains from a single sample sequenced in a study of blood T cell repertoires in COVID-19 (dated by TCRdb to about 2020). Library method: the immunoSEQ multiplex PCR assay. TCRdb limited this immuneACCESS table to in-frame rearrangements with V and J called. A share of clones is missing; checked studies link under half to unresolved V genes, and the rest is unexplained. The table for this sample lists over 80,000 clones; roughly 90% of them were counted only once. Approximately 7.4% of the sample rests with the top ten. The sequenced material came from peripheral blood. The receptor source for this set is a man in his sixties or seventies with acute or convalescent COVID-19.

The J gene is TRBJ2-1, the V gene TRBV5-6, with unresolved D. Trimming cost V 0 bases and J 2 bases, with 9 bases left between them. The CDR3 covers 15 residues. CDR1 is SGHDT and CDR2 is YYEEEE in the germline V gene. CDR3 sequence reads: CASSLVARPYNEQFF. Written as DNA, the CDR3 is TGTGCCAGCAGCTTGGTGGCTAGGCCCTACAATGAGCAGTTCTTC.

The CDR3 DNA follows: TGTGCCATCAGTGAGTCTGTTGGCAGAAACACTGAAGCTTTCTTT. Protein sequence: CAISESVGRNTEAFF. The chain has TRBV10-3 and TRBJ1-1; D is ambiguous. Trimming took off 0 bases at V and 2 bases at J, with 10 bases between the two ends. Germline CDR1 is ENHRY and CDR2 is SYGVKD. The CDR3 runs 15 residues.

The V call is TRBV12-3 or TRBV12-4, the J call TRBJ2-1, with D perhaps TRBD1 (6 bases). CDR3 length equals 13 residues. Trimming took off 6 bases at V and 0 bases at J, with 6 bases between the two ends. The CDR3 nucleotides are TGTGCCAGCAGACAGGGCTCCTACAATGAGCAGTTCTTC. Translating gives CASRQGSYNEQFF.

The CDR3 DNA reads TGTGCCAGTAGTATGGGAGACAAAAGATACGAGCAGTACTTC. It is translated as CASSMGDKRYEQYF. This chain links TRBV19 with TRBJ2-7; D might be TRBD2 (5 bases). The V end was cut by 3 bases, the J end by 4 bases, with 13 bases between. This CDR3 is built from 14 residues. Germline values: CDR1 LNHDA, CDR2 SQIVND (reference sequence).

The V call is TRBV5-5, the J call TRBJ1-5; D remains unclear. The germline CDR1 and CDR2 sequences are SGHKS and YYEKEE (reference sequence). V was clipped by 2 bases and J by 3 bases, with 3 bases between them. The length of the CDR3 is 12 residues. DNA for the CDR3: TGTGCCAGCAGCTTCTTCAATCAGCCCCAGCATTTT. It is translated as CASSFFNQPQHF. Filled out from reference TRBV5-5 and TRBJ1-5, the complete variable domain reads DAGVTQSPTHLIKTRGQQVTLRCSPISGHKSVSWYQQVLGQGPQFIFQYYEKEERGRGNFPDRFSARQFPNYSSELNVNALLLGDSALYLCASSFFNQPQHFGDGTRLSIL.

The chain carries TRBV7-9 and TRBJ2-5, with D maybe TRBD2 (5 bases). From germline, CDR1 is SEHNR and CDR2 FQNEAQ (reference sequence). The CDR3 is made up of 12 amino acids. Trimming took off 2 bases at V and 5 bases at J, with 6 bases between the two ends. CDR3 sequence reads: CASSLREETQYF. The CDR3 DNA follows: TGTGCCAGCAGCTTAAGGGAGGAGACCCAGTACTTC.

The sample holds a few counts of this clone. The V and J genes are TRBV10-3 and TRBJ2-1; no clear D gene. The V and J ends lost 3 bases and 3 bases respectively, with 3 bases between them. Germline CDR1 ENHRY, CDR2 SYGVKD. This CDR3 comprises 12 residues. The CDR3 sequence: CAISDGYNEQFF. CDR3 nucleotide sequence: TGTGCCATCAGTGACGGCTACAATGAGCAGTTCTTC.

The chain carries TRBV5-4 and TRBJ1-2, with D unresolved. The germline V and J ends were trimmed by 3 bases and 4 bases, with 10 bases remaining between them. The CDR3 is 13 amino acids. In germline, CDR1 is SGHNT, CDR2 YYREEE (reference sequence). As DNA, the CDR3 is TGTGCCAGCAGCTCCGAGGCGGGCTATGGCTACACCTTC. It yields the protein CASSSEAGYGYTF.

The rearrangement joins TRBV10-3 to TRBJ1-2; D gene ambiguous. The V gene's germline CDR1 is ENHRY and CDR2 SYGVKD. The CDR3 consists of 13 residues. The V end was cut by 4 bases, the J end by 4 bases, with 10 bases between. CDR3 coding DNA: TGTGCCATCAGTGTCGACTCCTTCTATGGCTACACCTTC. Encoded protein: CAISVDSFYGYTF.

J is TRBJ1-1 and V is TRBV19, with D perhaps matching TRBD1 (5 bases). With 0 bases removed from V and 8 bases from J, the gap between germline ends came to 22 bases. Germline lookup yields CDR1 LNHDA and CDR2 SQIVND (reference sequence). The CDR3 contains 17 residues. CDR3 loop: CASSIEGLRFRRGEAFF. In DNA, the CDR3 is TGTGCCAGTAGTATAGAGGGGCTGCGCTTCAGGAGGGGAGAAGCTTTCTTT.

The V call is TRBV28, the J call TRBJ1-1; D gene unclear. This CDR3 is 11 amino acids long. V shed 10 bases and J shed 0 bases, with 6 bases lying between them. Germline V CDR1 and CDR2: MDHEN, SYDVKM. CDR3 sequence: CAIRLNTEAFF. CDR3 bases: TGTGCCATTCGGTTGAACACTGAAGCTTTCTTT.

This sequence joins TRBV5-4 and TRBJ2-7; the match to TRBD1 covers 7 bases. The V segment lost 4 bases and the J segment 3 bases; nucleotides outside the gene matches: 4. This CDR3 comprises 13 residues. Germline CDR1 reads SGHNT; CDR2 reads YYREEE (reference sequence). The CDR3 DNA sequence: TGTGCCAGCAGCATGGGACAGAACTACGAGCAGTACTTC. Its protein is CASSMGQNYEQYF.

This clone was picked up a small number of times. The chain recombines TRBV20-1 with TRBJ1-1; the D gene is possibly TRBD1 (5 bases). V lost 3 bases to trimming and J lost 6 bases, with 14 bases between them. CDR1 is DFQATT, CDR2 SNEGSKA, per germline (reference sequence). The CDR3 totals 13 residues. CDR3 nucleotide sequence: TGCAGTGCTAGTCCCGGGGGGAAGCCTGAAGCTTTCTTT. This codes for CSASPGGKPEAFF.

The chain carries TRBV4-3 and TRBJ1-2; 12 positions agree with TRBD1. Germline V CDR1 and CDR2: LGHNA, YSLEER. The junction had 17 bases not matched to a gene; V was cut back by 4 bases and J by 8 bases. There are 18 residues in the CDR3. The DNA for the CDR3 is TGCGCCAGCAGCCTATCGATCCCGGGACAGGGGGCGGGTGGCGGCTACACCTTC. As protein: CASSLSIPGQGAGGGYTF.

This clone was found once. Written as DNA, the CDR3 is TGTGCCAGCAGTGTGACCTATCTCCGGGGTGGCTACACCTTC. This translates into CASSVTYLRGGYTF. The chain recombines TRBV2 with TRBJ1-2, with D unclear. V lost 4 bases to trimming and J lost 7 bases, with 16 bases between them. Germline V gene data show CDR1 as SNHLY and CDR2 as FYNNEI. CDR3 length equals 14 residues.

The genes are TRBV19 and TRBJ2-2, with 13 nucleotides matching TRBD2. Per germline, CDR1 LNHDA and CDR2 SQIVND (reference sequence). The CDR3 extends over 17 amino acids. Unmatched junction bases numbered 7, after V lost 5 bases and J lost 4 bases. CDR3 loop: CASSPGLAGAGTGELFF. Written as DNA, the CDR3 is TGTGCCAGTAGTCCAGGACTAGCGGGAGCGGGCACCGGGGAGCTGTTTTTT.

V gene TRBV28 combines with J gene TRBJ1-4; the D gene is possibly TRBD1 (5 bases). V lost 3 bases and J 6 bases, leaving 14 bases between the germline ends. Germline values: CDR1 MDHEN, CDR2 SYDVKM. CDR3 size: 15 residues. CDR3 DNA sequence: TGTGCCAGCAGTTTGGCCAGGGAAGGTCATGAAAAACTGTTTTTT. This sequence encodes CASSLAREGHEKLFF.

The chain combines TRBV7-2 with TRBJ1-4; TRBD1 aligns across 8 bases. This CDR3 region has 15 residues. CDR1 and CDR2 from the germline V gene are SGHTA and FQGNSA. V dropped 3 bases and J dropped 8; count of bases not matched to a gene: 8. The CDR3, as DNA: TGTGCCAGCAGCTTTCAGGGGGCGGATACCGAAAAACTGTTTTTT. This codes for CASSFQGADTEKLFF. Full variable domain (remainder filled in from reference TRBV7-2 and TRBJ1-4): GAGVSQSPSNKVTEKGKDVELRCDPISGHTALYWYRQSLGQGLEFLIYFQGNSAPDKSGLPSDRFSAERTGGSVSTLTIQRTQQEDSAVYLCASSFQGADTEKLFFGSGTQLSVL.

This clone appeared once. The chain carries TRBV20-1 and TRBJ2-2; D call uncertain. This CDR3 has 11 amino acids. Trimming took off 3 bases at V and 8 bases at J, with 7 bases between the two ends. Looked up from germline, CDR1 is DFQATT and CDR2 is SNEGSKA (reference sequence). In DNA form, the CDR3 reads TGCAGTGCTAGCCCCGGTGGGGAGCTGTTTTTT. It encodes CSASPGGELFF.

This clone showed up just once. V usage is TRBV28 and J usage is TRBJ1-3; D gene ambiguous. The V and J ends lost 4 bases and 3 bases respectively, with 10 bases between them. Germline loops: CDR1 MDHEN, CDR2 SYDVKM. The length of the CDR3 is 14 residues. The CDR3 sequence is CASSSPGGGNTIYF. The CDR3 DNA follows: TGTGCCAGCAGTTCCCCTGGAGGTGGAAACACCATATATTTT.

The chain carries TRBV6-5 and TRBJ1-1; 8 nucleotides agree with TRBD1. CDR1 and CDR2 from the germline V gene are MNHEY and SVGAGI. The V and J ends lost 2 bases and 4 bases, in that order; junction bases with no gene match: 9. The CDR3 has 16 amino acids. Here the CDR3 reads CASSYDRGGVFTEAFF. In DNA form, the CDR3 reads TGTGCCAGCAGTTACGACAGGGGAGGTGTTTTCACTGAAGCTTTCTTT.

The V and J genes are TRBV7-2 and TRBJ2-7; possible D gene TRBD2, 5 bases. This CDR3 is 15 amino acids long. V lost 5 bases to trimming and J lost 0 bases, with 14 bases between them. CDR1 is SGHTA and CDR2 is FQGNSA in the germline V gene. The CDR3 is CASSLGSVSSYEQYF. CDR3 nucleotide sequence: TGTGCCAGCAGCCTAGGTAGCGTGAGCTCCTACGAGCAGTACTTC.

The V and J genes are TRBV18 and TRBJ2-7; 9 positions agree with TRBD1. V shed 2 bases and J 6 bases; nucleotides not matched to a gene: 5. Germline V lookup: CDR1 KGHSH, CDR2 LQKENI. The CDR3 spans 14 residues. The CDR3 loop is CASSPRDRVAEQYF. In DNA, the CDR3 is TGTGCCAGCTCACCAAGGGACAGGGTTGCCGAGCAGTACTTC.

CDR3 residues: CASAPGGGRIYEQYF. In DNA, the CDR3 is TGTGCCAGCGCCCCCGGGGGCGGGAGGATCTACGAGCAGTACTTC. The chain carries TRBV28 and TRBJ2-7; 8 positions match TRBD2. Trimming at V came to 8 bases and at J to 3 bases, leaving 12 bases not matched to a gene. This CDR3 has 15 amino acids. Germline loops: CDR1 MDHEN, CDR2 SYDVKM.

The chain uses TRBV20-1 and TRBJ1-2, with D perhaps matching TRBD1 (5 bases). CDR3 size: 13 residues. The germline gives CDR1 DFQATT, CDR2 SNEGSKA (reference sequence). Trimming removed 3 bases at V and 1 base at J, with 9 bases between. The CDR3 nucleotides read TGCAGTGCTAGTCTGACAGATAACTATGGCTACACCTTC. Translating it yields CSASLTDNYGYTF.

The chain carries TRBV7-2 and TRBJ2-1, with 13 positions matching TRBD2. The CDR3 has 16 amino acids. In germline, CDR1 is SGHTA, CDR2 FQGNSA. J gave up 14 bases and V 5 bases, and 15 bases lay outside the gene matches. CDR3 loop: CASSPGLGLAGVLEFF. The CDR3 nucleotides are TGTGCCAGCAGCCCTGGCCTTGGACTAGCGGGAGTCTTGGAGTTCTTC.

The chain has TRBV27 and TRBJ2-6, with D unresolved. With 7 bases removed from V and 0 bases from J, the gap between germline ends came to 4 bases. The CDR3 contains 13 residues. CDR1 MNHEY and CDR2 SMNVEV come from the germline V gene (reference sequence). The CDR3 bases are TGTGCCAGCACTAACTCTGGGGCCAACGTCCTGACTTTC. Translation: CASTNSGANVLTF.

The rearrangement joins TRBV10-2 to TRBJ1-1; TRBD1 matches at 7 bases. This CDR3 comprises 15 residues. Germline CDR1 and CDR2: WSHSY and SAAADI. J gave up 0 bases and V 8 bases, and 9 bases lay outside the gene matches. The CDR3 sequence: CASGRETGMNTEAFF. CDR3 bases: TGCGCCAGCGGGCGAGAGACAGGGATGAACACTGAAGCTTTCTTT.

The V call is TRBV19, the J call TRBJ2-6; D possibly corresponds to TRBD2 (5 bases). CDR1 and CDR2 (germline): LNHDA, SQIVND (reference sequence). The CDR3 covers 18 residues. Trimming removed 2 bases from V and 0 bases from J, with 14 bases in between. The CDR3 coding sequence is TGTGCCAGTAGTATAATCGGACTGTTAGGCTCTGGGGCCAACGTCCTGACTTTC. Amino acid sequence: CASSIIGLLGSGANVLTF. Supplemented by reference TRBV19 and TRBJ2-6, the full variable domain reads DGGITQSPKYLFRKEGQNVTLSCEQNLNHDAMYWYRQDPGQGLRLIYYSQIVNDFQKGDIAEGYSVSREKKESFPLTVTSAQKNPTAFYLCASSIIGLLGSGANVLTFGAGSRLTVL.

The V gene is TRBV27, the J gene TRBJ2-7; D might be TRBD1 (5 bases). Germline V lookup: CDR1 MNHEY, CDR2 SMNVEV (reference sequence). V was cut by 0 bases and J by 3 bases, with 12 bases left in between. The CDR3 is made up of 15 amino acids. CDR3 coding DNA: TGTGCCAGCAGTTTATCGATAGGTAGGGGCTACGAGCAGTACTTC. Amino acid sequence: CASSLSIGRGYEQYF.

The J gene is TRBJ1-5, the V gene TRBV15; D call uncertain. Germline CDR1 LNHNV, CDR2 YYDKDF (reference sequence). The CDR3 is 15 amino acids. Trimming shortened V by 7 bases and J by 1 base, and 14 bases separated the two germline ends. Here the CDR3 reads CATTQAEGSNQPQHF. For the CDR3, the DNA is TGTGCCACCACCCAGGCGGAGGGAAGCAATCAGCCCCAGCATTTT.

V and J are TRBV4-1 and TRBJ2-3, with D possibly matching TRBD2 (5 bases). This CDR3 region has 16 residues. From germline, CDR1 is MGHRA and CDR2 YSYEKL. The V end lost 0 bases, the J end lost 3 bases, and 13 bases lay between the germline ends. The CDR3 spells CASSQDQTRWTDTQYF. CDR3 sequence (DNA): TGCGCCAGCAGCCAAGATCAAACTAGGTGGACAGATACGCAGTATTTT.